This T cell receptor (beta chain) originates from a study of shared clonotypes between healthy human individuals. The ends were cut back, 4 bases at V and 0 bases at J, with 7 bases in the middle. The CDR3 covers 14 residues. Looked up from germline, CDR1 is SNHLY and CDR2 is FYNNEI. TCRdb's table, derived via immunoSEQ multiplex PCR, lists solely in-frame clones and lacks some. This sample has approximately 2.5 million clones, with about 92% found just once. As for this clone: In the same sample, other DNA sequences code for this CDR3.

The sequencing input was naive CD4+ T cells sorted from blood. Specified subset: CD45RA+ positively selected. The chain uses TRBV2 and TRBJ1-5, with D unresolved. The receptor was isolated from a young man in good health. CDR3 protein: CASSGTYSNQPQHF. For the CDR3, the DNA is TGTGCCAGCAGTGGGACCTATAGCAATCAGCCCCAGCATTTT. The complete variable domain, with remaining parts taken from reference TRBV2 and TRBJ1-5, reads EPEVTQTPSHQVTQMGQEVILRCVPISNHLYFYWYRQILGQKVEFLVSFYNNEISEKSEIFDDQFSVERPDGSNFTLKIRSTKLEDSAMYFCASSGTYSNQPQHFGDGTRLSIL.